This entry lists 21 T cell receptor beta chains sequenced from one sample in a study of blood T cell repertoires in COVID-19. The method was immunoSEQ multiplex PCR; TCRdb's version includes in-frame clones alone and lacks a portion of them. The sample contains approximately 200,000 clones, 85% of which appear only once. Sequenced material: PBMCs or T cells enriched from blood (not recorded which). The receptors were gathered from a man aged 40-55 years who had recovered from COVID-19.

The chain links TRBV28 to TRBJ1-5; D may be TRBD1 (5 bases). V was clipped by 1 base and J by 3 bases, with 16 bases between them. This CDR3 has 17 residues. The V gene's germline CDR1 is MDHEN and CDR2 SYDVKM. CDR3 in amino acids: CASSLYRSGLINQPQHF. DNA for the CDR3: TGTGCCAGCAGTTTATACCGGTCAGGGTTGATCAATCAGCCCCAGCATTTT.

This chain connects TRBV5-5 to TRBJ1-1, with a weak D call TRBD1 (6 bases). This CDR3 contains 12 residues. V lost 4 bases and J 7 bases, leaving 11 bases between the germline ends. Germline V gene data show CDR1 as SGHKS and CDR2 as YYEKEE (reference sequence). This CDR3 reads CASSHDRFEAFF. The CDR3, as DNA: TGTGCCAGCAGCCACGACAGGTTTGAAGCTTTCTTT.

This clone has a single count. This chain joins TRBV28 and TRBJ2-7; 8 bases agree with TRBD1. The germline V gene has CDR1 MDHEN and CDR2 SYDVKM. V dropped 2 bases and J dropped 11; count of bases not matched to a gene: 14. There are 15 residues in the CDR3. This CDR3 reads CASSLSVRAGGLEYF. The CDR3 nucleotides read TGTGCCAGCAGTTTAAGCGTGAGGGCAGGGGGCTTGGAGTACTTC.

There are a few counts of this clone. DNA of the CDR3: TGTGCCATCAGTCGGACAGGGGATGGCTACACCTTC. Protein: CAISRTGDGYTF. The V gene is TRBV10-3, the J gene TRBJ1-2; 9 bases fit TRBD1. This CDR3 has 12 amino acids. CDR1 is ENHRY, CDR2 SYGVKD, per germline. V lost 5 bases, J lost 6 bases, and 1 base stayed unmatched.

The chain couples TRBV9 to TRBJ2-3, with 7 bases matching TRBD1. The CDR3 totals 13 residues. Trimming at V came to 2 bases and at J to 6 bases, leaving 3 bases not matched to a gene. The germline V gene encodes CDR1 SGDLS and CDR2 YYNGEE. The chain's CDR3 is CASSVWDSDTQYF. DNA for the CDR3: TGTGCCAGCAGCGTCTGGGACAGCGATACGCAGTATTTT.

The chain uses TRBV2 and TRBJ2-1, with 8 bases aligning to TRBD2. The CDR3 has 14 residues. The germline V gene has CDR1 SNHLY and CDR2 FYNNEI. The V segment lost 7 bases and the J segment 1 base; nucleotides outside the gene matches: 3. CDR3 loop: CASKGLESYNEQFF. CDR3 in DNA: TGTGCCAGCAAGGGACTAGAATCCTACAATGAGCAGTTCTTC.

V and J are TRBV5-1 and TRBJ2-3; 10 bases match TRBD1. The CDR3 consists of 15 residues. Germline values: CDR1 SGHRS, CDR2 YFSETQ. The ends lost 3 bases at V and 1 base at J; junction bases unmatched: 2. As DNA, the CDR3 is TGCGCCAGCAGCTATGGGACAGGGGGCACAGATACGCAGTATTTT. The encoded protein is CASSYGTGGTDTQYF.

This clone appeared once. The V call is TRBV10-3, the J call TRBJ2-5, with 8 positions matching TRBD2. Germline loops: CDR1 ENHRY, CDR2 SYGVKD. J gave up 7 bases and V 2 bases, and 9 bases lay outside the gene matches. This CDR3 has 15 residues. The DNA of the CDR3 is TGTGCCATCAGTGAGACTAGCGGTCTAGATCGGACCCAGTACTTC. This translates into CAISETSGLDRTQYF.

CDR3 sequence reads: CASRTAAGKLFF. The DNA for the CDR3 is TGTGCCAGCAGGACGGCGGCGGGAAAACTGTTTTTT. This sequence joins TRBV5-5 and TRBJ1-4, with D hard to call. CDR3 length: 12 amino acids. V lost 5 bases, J lost 10 bases, and 12 bases lay in between. The V gene's germline CDR1 is SGHKS and CDR2 YYEKEE (reference sequence).

The chain carries TRBV30 and TRBJ2-5, with 11 bases fitting TRBD2. The V gene end was trimmed by 5 bases and the J gene end by 3 bases; junction bases not matched to a gene: 5. CDR1 is GTSNPN, CDR2 SVGIG, per germline (reference sequence). The CDR3 runs 14 residues. CDR3: CAWGRGLAEETQYF. The CDR3 DNA reads as TGTGCCTGGGGGCGGGGACTAGCGGAAGAGACCCAGTACTTC.

The sample holds a few counts of this clone. CDR3 region: CSVSDRIGEAFF. As DNA, the CDR3 is TGCAGCGTTTCTGACAGAATAGGTGAAGCTTTCTTT. V is TRBV29-1 and J is TRBJ1-1, with a possible D match to TRBD1 (5 bases). The CDR3 length is 12 residues. V was trimmed by 5 bases and J by 7 bases, leaving 14 bases between them. Per the germline V gene, CDR1 is SQVTM and CDR2 is ANQGSEA. Looking up the rest from reference TRBV29-1 and TRBJ1-1 gives the full variable domain: SAVISQKPSRDICQRGTSLTIQCQVDSQVTMMFWYRQQPGQSLTLIATANQGSEATYESGFVIDKFPISRPNLTFSTLTVSNMSPEDSSIYLCSVSDRIGEAFFGQGTRLTVV.

The V and J genes are TRBV30 and TRBJ2-7; 9 positions match TRBD2. The CDR3 extends over 13 amino acids. Germline V gives CDR1 GTSNPN, CDR2 SVGIG (reference sequence). V lost 0 bases, J lost 6 bases, and 3 bases stayed unmatched. The CDR3 here is CAWSVGSGSEQYF. The DNA of the CDR3 is TGTGCCTGGAGTGTGGGTAGCGGGAGCGAGCAGTACTTC.

V usage is TRBV30 and J usage is TRBJ1-1, with D maybe TRBD1 (6 bases). Between the trimmed V and J ends, which lost 2 bases and 3 bases, there was a span of 13 bases. This CDR3 is 14 amino acids long. The germline gives CDR1 GTSNPN, CDR2 SVGIG (reference sequence). DNA for the CDR3: TGTGCCTGGAGTACCACAGGGTGGGACACTGAAGCTTTCTTT. Amino acids: CAWSTTGWDTEAFF.

The chain has TRBV28 and TRBJ2-7, with 8 bases identical to TRBD1. Germline V gives CDR1 MDHEN, CDR2 SYDVKM. This CDR3 has 16 amino acids. V shed 6 bases and J 2 bases; nucleotides not matched to a gene: 12. Here the CDR3 reads CASRNSGGASPYEQYF. CDR3 bases: TGTGCCAGCAGAAATTCAGGGGGCGCATCCCCCTACGAGCAGTACTTC.

The chain recombines TRBV4-2 with TRBJ2-7, with D perhaps matching TRBD2 (6 bases). This CDR3 region has 18 residues. Germline V gene sequence: CDR1 LGHNA, CDR2 YNFKEQ. The V end lost 0 bases, the J end lost 0 bases, and 18 bases lay between the germline ends. Here the CDR3 DNA reads TGTGCCAGCAGCCAAGATCCACAGGTCGGGAGTACCTCCTACGAGCAGTACTTC. It specifies CASSQDPQVGSTSYEQYF.

This clone occurred once. The CDR3 region is CASSFHRSYGYTF. In DNA, the CDR3 is TGTGCCAGCAGTTTTCACAGGAGCTATGGCTACACCTTC. The chain recombines TRBV27 with TRBJ1-2, with a weak D call TRBD1 (5 bases). CDR1 is MNHEY and CDR2 is SMNVEV in the germline V gene (reference sequence). The CDR3 extends over 13 amino acids. V gave up 3 bases and J gave up 4 bases, with 9 bases separating them.

CDR3 protein: CATSDPAGTTGHYNEQFF. The CDR3 DNA reads as TGTGCCACCAGTGATCCAGCCGGGACTACGGGGCACTACAATGAGCAGTTCTTC. The rearrangement links TRBV24-1 to TRBJ2-1; 7 bases are a match to TRBD2. The J segment lost 3 bases and the V segment lost 3 bases, leaving 13 bases of the junction unmatched. CDR1 KGHDR and CDR2 SFDVKD come from the germline V gene. The CDR3 has 18 amino acids.

The J gene is TRBJ2-1, the V gene TRBV24-1, with 12 positions matching TRBD2. This CDR3 contains 15 residues. V shed 5 bases and J 9 bases; nucleotides not matched to a gene: 7. Per the germline V gene, CDR1 is KGHDR and CDR2 is SFDVKD. CDR3 in amino acids: CATSGRLAGGFEQFF. The DNA of the CDR3 is TGTGCCACCAGTGGGAGGCTAGCGGGAGGGTTTGAGCAGTTCTTC.

The V and J genes are TRBV11-3 and TRBJ2-1; the D gene is possibly TRBD2 (6 bases). The V end was cut by 1 base, the J end by 7 bases, with 14 bases between. The CDR3 covers 15 residues. CDR1 and CDR2 from the germline V gene are SGHNT and YENEEA. For the CDR3, the DNA is TGTGCCAGCAGCTTAGGTAGCGGCAACTGGAATGAGCAGTTCTTC. Amino acid sequence: CASSLGSGNWNEQFF.

This clone is a singleton in its sample. This CDR3 reads CASSSRAALNTEAFF. The CDR3 region has the DNA TGTGCCAGCAGTTCGCGTGCCGCTTTGAACACTGAAGCTTTCTTT. The chain couples TRBV11-2 to TRBJ1-1; no firm D call. Trimming cost V 6 bases and J 0 bases, with 14 bases left between them. The V gene's germline CDR1 is SGHAT and CDR2 FQNNGV. The length of the CDR3 is 15 residues.

This chain connects TRBV5-1 to TRBJ1-2; possible D gene TRBD1, 6 bases. CDR3 length: 18 residues. V dropped 0 bases and J dropped 5 bases, with 23 bases sitting between them. Germline V lookup: CDR1 SGHRS, CDR2 YFSETQ. The CDR3 spells CASSLDPGGGRERYGYTF. In DNA, the CDR3 is TGCGCCAGCAGCTTGGACCCTGGGGGGGGCCGAGAACGTTATGGCTACACCTTC.